Presented here are 20 T cell receptor beta chains from one specimen sequenced in a study of blood T cells in healthy people across ages. The second PCR ran roughly 7 to 12 cycles with a sample-barcoded 5' primer and J-beta primers. TCRdb analysed the 5' RACE reads with MiXCR anew, one entry per CDR3 protein. The sample holds about 1.1 million distinct CDR3 sequences, 35% to 45% seen once. Sequencing was done on a sample of blood. These TCRs come from a man between 18 and 29 years old in good health.

This chain uses TRBV12-3 or TRBV12-4 with TRBJ2-7; D possibly corresponds to TRBD2 (6 bases). This CDR3 comprises 14 residues. V gave up 5 bases and J gave up 4 bases, with 15 bases separating them. DNA of the CDR3: TGTGCCAGCAGTCAACCGGGAGCCCCATACGAGCAGTACTTC. This codes for CASSQPGAPYEQYF.

This clonotype was counted between two and nine times. V usage is TRBV6-5 and J usage is TRBJ2-3; 7 positions match TRBD1. The CDR3 is 14 residues long. Germline-derived CDR1 and CDR2 are MNHEY and SVGAGI. V dropped 6 bases and J dropped 3; count of bases not matched to a gene: 6. The CDR3 DNA follows: TGTGCCAGCAGCCGACCGGGACAGACAGATACGCAGTATTTT. Translating gives CASSRPGQTDTQYF.

The chain couples TRBV2 to TRBJ1-4, with TRBD1 identical over 8 bases. Germline CDR1 is SNHLY and CDR2 is FYNNEI. The CDR3 extends over 15 amino acids. Unmatched junction bases numbered 4, after V lost 4 bases and J lost 3 bases. CDR3 coding DNA: TGTGCCAGCAGTGTGCTGACAGGGGCTAATGAAAAACTGTTTTTT. This codes for CASSVLTGANEKLFF. Full variable domain (remainder filled in from reference TRBV2 and TRBJ1-4): EPEVTQTPSHQVTQMGQEVILRCVPISNHLYFYWYRQILGQKVEFLVSFYNNEISEKSEIFDDQFSVERPDGSNFTLKIRSTKLEDSAMYFCASSVLTGANEKLFFGSGTQLSVL.

This clonotype appeared a few times. The chain is built from TRBV7-9 and TRBJ1-4, with TRBD1 matching over 8 bases. The germline gives CDR1 SEHNR, CDR2 FQNEAQ (reference sequence). V lost 5 bases to trimming and J lost 7 bases; unmatched junction nucleotides: 3. The CDR3 loop spans 13 amino acids. CDR3 sequence (DNA): TGTGCCAGCAGCGTGGACAGGGTTGAAAAACTGTTTTTT. Encoded protein: CASSVDRVEKLFF.

This clonotype occurred a few times. This chain joins TRBV18 and TRBJ2-2, with 8 bases fitting TRBD1. After removal of 4 bases from V and 4 bases from J, the junction contained 5 bases not matched to a gene. This CDR3 comprises 15 residues. Germline V gene data show CDR1 as KGHSH and CDR2 as LQKENI. The chain's CDR3 is CASSLRTGSTGELFF. The DNA for the CDR3 is TGTGCCAGCTCACTCCGGACAGGGAGCACCGGGGAGCTGTTTTTT.

This clonotype was seen repeatedly, ten times or more. The chain couples TRBV10-3 to TRBJ2-5; 12 bases are shared with TRBD2. V was pared by 6 bases and J by 2 bases, with 4 bases of the junction left unmatched. The CDR3 is 15 residues long. Germline V CDR1 and CDR2: ENHRY, SYGVKD. CDR3 coding DNA: TGTGCCATCAGCAAGACTAGCGGGGGACAAGAGACCCAGTACTTC. Translated, it gives CAISKTSGGQETQYF.

The chain couples TRBV4-1 to TRBJ2-3; 7 nucleotides line up with TRBD1. The CDR3 length is 16 residues. CDR1 is MGHRA and CDR2 is YSYEKL in the germline V gene. The junction had 6 bases not matched to a gene; V was cut back by 1 base and J by 2 bases. CDR3 amino acids: CASSQGQGRYTDTQYF. Here the CDR3 DNA reads TGCGCCAGCAGCCAAGGACAGGGTCGTTACACAGATACGCAGTATTTT.

The gene calls are TRBV27 and TRBJ1-1; the D is unclear. CDR3 length: 12 amino acids. Trimming pared 5 bases from V and 6 bases from J, leaving 10 bases between. Germline CDR1 and CDR2: MNHEY and SMNVEV (reference sequence). This CDR3 reads CASSTGDSEAFF. The CDR3, as DNA: TGTGCCAGCAGTACGGGAGACTCTGAAGCTTTCTTT.

The chain employs TRBV4-2 and TRBJ1-3; D is unresolved. The CDR3 loop spans 16 amino acids. Trimming pared 0 bases from V and 4 bases from J, leaving 13 bases between. Germline V gives CDR1 LGHNA, CDR2 YNFKEQ. The CDR3 coding sequence is TGTGCCAGCAGCCAAGATTGGGCTAATCAAGGAAACACCATATATTTT. Its protein is CASSQDWANQGNTIYF.

The rearrangement uses TRBV10-3 and TRBJ1-2, with D perhaps matching TRBD1 (6 bases). Germline V gene sequence: CDR1 ENHRY, CDR2 SYGVKD. There are 17 residues in the CDR3. Trimming took 0 bases from V and 4 from J, leaving 18 bases between them. The CDR3 reads CAISESSSRGGGYGYTF. The CDR3 DNA is TGTGCCATCAGTGAGTCGAGCAGCAGGGGAGGAGGCTATGGCTACACCTTC.

This clonotype was picked up a small number of times. The chain joins TRBV2 to TRBJ1-4; no clear D gene. The CDR3 totals 13 residues. Germline V gene data show CDR1 as SNHLY and CDR2 as FYNNEI. The germline V and J ends were trimmed by 4 bases and 8 bases, with 11 bases remaining between them. DNA of the CDR3: TGTGCCAGCAGTGGGGCCCTAGGGGAAAAACTGTTTTTT. The encoded protein is CASSGALGEKLFF.

This clonotype was picked up a small number of times. The chain uses TRBV12-3 or TRBV12-4 and TRBJ1-5; D is unresolved. V was pared by 3 bases and J by 4 bases, with 13 bases between. The CDR3 consists of 15 residues. CDR3 nucleotides: TGTGCCAGCAGTTTGGCTTTAGCGGGGAATCAGCCCCAGCATTTT. Translated, it gives CASSLALAGNQPQHF.

This clonotype has just a few counts. The rearrangement uses TRBV4-3 and TRBJ2-4, with 8 bases lining up with TRBD2. CDR3 length: 20 amino acids. Germline loops: CDR1 LGHNA, CDR2 YSLEER. Trimming at V came to 0 bases and at J to 5 bases, leaving 18 bases not matched to a gene. The CDR3 coding sequence is TGCGCCAGCAGCCAAGATTTGCCCCGGCTGGCGGGGGGCAACCAAAACATTCAGTACTTC. Encoded protein: CASSQDLPRLAGGNQNIQYF.

In regard to this clonotype: A junction end diverges from the germline sequence, so it may reflect a read error. This chain uses TRBV29-1 with TRBJ1-6; no clear D. Germline CDR1 SQVTM, CDR2 ANQGSEA. The CDR3 spans 14 residues. CDR3 region: CSVSDGLLNSPVHF. CDR3 bases: TGCAGCGTGAGTGACGGGCTGCTTAATTCACCCGTCCACTTT.

Points on this clonotype: At one boundary the junction diverges from the germline segment, which might be a read error. The genes are TRBV5-1 and TRBJ1-1, with D perhaps TRBD1 (6 bases). The germline gives CDR1 SGHRS, CDR2 YFSETQ. The CDR3 is made up of 12 amino acids. CDR3 bases: TGCGCCAGCAGCTTGGGACAGGCTGAAACTTTCTTT. Its translation: CASSLGQAETFF.

This clonotype showed up just a few times. The rearrangement joins TRBV27 to TRBJ2-3; 12 nucleotides align to TRBD2. The CDR3 spans 16 residues. The trim removed 6 bases at V and 5 bases at J, leaving 9 bases unmatched. Germline-derived CDR1 and CDR2 are MNHEY and SMNVEV (reference sequence). CDR3 in amino acids: CASSPRTSGEIDTQYF. CDR3 nucleotide sequence: TGTGCCAGCAGCCCGAGGACTAGCGGGGAGATAGATACGCAGTATTTT.

In the case of this clonotype: Being one base from a much bigger clone, this may be a read error. V is TRBV7-8 and J is TRBJ2-7, with TRBD1 matching over 7 bases. Germline V gene data show CDR1 as SGHVS and CDR2 as FQNEAQ. V gave up 5 bases and J gave up 7 bases; unmatched junction bases: 20. The CDR3 covers 17 residues. The CDR3, as DNA: TGTGCCAGCAGCCTCCCCAACTACGGACAGGTCAGCGATGAGCAGTACTTC. Encoded protein: CASSLPNYGQVSDEQYF.

Only a few counts were recorded for this clonotype. The chain uses TRBV4-3 and TRBJ2-3; TRBD2 is a possible D gene (5 bases). Germline V gene lookup returns CDR1 LGHNA and CDR2 YSLEER. CDR3 size: 16 residues. V was cut by 7 bases and J by 1 base, with 18 bases left in between. CDR3 sequence: CASTQRSRAGTDTQYF. DNA of the CDR3: TGCGCCAGCACCCAGCGTTCGCGGGCCGGCACAGATACGCAGTATTTT.

This chain joins TRBV6-2 or TRBV6-3 and TRBJ2-3; TRBD2 matches 10 bases. The length of the CDR3 is 16 residues. The germline CDR1 and CDR2 sequences are MNHEY and SVGEGT. Unmatched junction bases numbered 5, after V lost 5 bases and J lost 0 bases. CDR3 residues: CASSHGLADSTDTQYF. CDR3 DNA: TGTGCCAGCAGTCATGGACTAGCGGACAGCACAGATACGCAGTATTTT.

CDR3 residues: CASTRGPSCYEQYF. CDR3 sequence (DNA): TGTGCCAGCACCCGAGGGCCTTCTTGCTACGAGCAGTACTTC. The V call is TRBV27, the J call TRBJ2-5; TRBD2 is a possible D gene (5 bases). The end of the DNA aligns better with TRBJ2-7, so the J call may be wrong. The germline V gene encodes CDR1 MNHEY and CDR2 SMNVEV (reference sequence). The CDR3 is 14 amino acids.